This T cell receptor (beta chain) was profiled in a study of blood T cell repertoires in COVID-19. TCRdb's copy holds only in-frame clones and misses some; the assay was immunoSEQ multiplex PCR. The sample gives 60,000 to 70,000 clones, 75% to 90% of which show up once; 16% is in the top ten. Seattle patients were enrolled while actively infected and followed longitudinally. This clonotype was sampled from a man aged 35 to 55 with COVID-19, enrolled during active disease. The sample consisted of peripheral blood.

The CDR3 DNA follows: TGTGCCAGCAGCTCCGACAGGGGGAACACTGAAGCTTTCTTT. Translating it yields CASSSDRGNTEAFF. This sequence joins TRBV5-4 and TRBJ1-1; 8 bases are shared with TRBD1. The J segment lost 1 base and the V segment lost 3 bases, leaving 2 bases of the junction unmatched. Looked up from germline, CDR1 is SGHNT and CDR2 is YYREEE (reference sequence). There are 14 residues in the CDR3.